This T cell receptor (beta chain) was recovered during a study of T cell changes during pregnancy in multiple sclerosis. Some clones are missing from TCRdb's copy, which holds only in-frame ones; the method was immunoSEQ multiplex PCR. The table shows fewer than 90,000 clones, with 90% to 95% occurring only once. V was pared by 5 bases and J by 4 bases, with 5 bases of the junction left unmatched. This CDR3 has 13 residues. Germline CDR1 GTSNPN, CDR2 SVGIG (reference sequence). The chain combines TRBV30 with TRBJ2-3; 8 nucleotides align to TRBD2. Sequenced material: peripheral blood, taken after pregnancy. The origin of this receptor is a female donor in good health, enrolled as a control in a pregnancy study. The DNA of the CDR3 is TGTGCCTGGGGTACGGGAGGGGCAGATACGCAGTATTTT. It specifies CAWGTGGADTQYF. Full variable domain (missing parts from reference TRBV30 and TRBJ2-3): SQTIHQWPATLVQPVGSPLSLECTVEGTSNPNLYWYRQAAGRGLQLLFYSVGIGQISSEVPQNLSASRPQDRQFILSSKKLLLSDSGFYLCAWGTGGADTQYFGPGTRLTVL.